Each of the 22 T cell receptor beta chains below was sequenced from the same sample in a study of Tregs in tolerant kidney transplant recipients. Clones were sequenced by immunoSEQ multiplex PCR, and TCRdb holds only the in-frame ones, with some missing. The sample consists of about 17,000 clones, around four fifths of them appearing once. Sequenced: Tregs from blood. All receptors come from a human donor in good health.

This clone was counted only a few times. V gene TRBV7-2 combines with J gene TRBJ2-3, with 10 bases matching TRBD2. This CDR3 contains 16 residues. Trimming took 4 bases from V and 0 from J; bases not matched to a gene: 4. Looked up from germline, CDR1 is SGHTA and CDR2 is FQGNSA. This CDR3 reads CASSSSGSSSTDTQYF. CDR3 sequence (DNA): TGTGCCAGCAGCTCTAGCGGGAGCTCTAGCACAGATACGCAGTATTTT.

The chain carries TRBV6-5 and TRBJ2-3, with TRBD2 matching over 11 bases. Per germline, CDR1 MNHEY and CDR2 SVGAGI. CDR3 length: 14 amino acids. V lost 6 bases to trimming and J lost 6 bases; unmatched junction nucleotides: 5. The CDR3 sequence: CASRLTSGADTQYF. CDR3 in DNA: TGTGCCAGCAGGCTGACTAGCGGGGCTGATACGCAGTATTTT.

The J gene is TRBJ1-5, the V gene TRBV28; D is uncertain. The CDR3 runs 15 residues. Germline V gives CDR1 MDHEN, CDR2 SYDVKM. The germline V and J ends were trimmed by 4 bases and 2 bases, with 12 bases remaining between them. Here the CDR3 reads CASSYSGDGNQPQHF. In DNA, the CDR3 is TGTGCCAGCAGTTATTCTGGGGATGGCAATCAGCCCCAGCATTTT.

V and J are TRBV27 and TRBJ2-1; 10 bases line up with TRBD2. The germline V gene has CDR1 MNHEY and CDR2 SMNVEV (reference sequence). The trim removed 3 bases at V and 5 bases at J, leaving 13 bases unmatched. This CDR3 comprises 18 residues. Here the CDR3 reads CASSFLVTGLAGDNEQFF. The CDR3 DNA sequence: TGTGCCAGCAGTTTCTTGGTGACGGGGCTAGCGGGGGACAATGAGCAGTTCTTC.

The chain joins TRBV7-2 to TRBJ2-3; 9 bases match TRBD2. CDR3 length: 15 amino acids. With V trimmed by 5 bases and J by 1 base, 4 bases remained unmatched. Germline CDR1 and CDR2: SGHTA and FQGNSA. CDR3 in amino acids: CASSTRLAGTDTQYF. CDR3 nucleotide sequence: TGTGCCAGCAGCACCCGACTAGCGGGCACAGATACGCAGTATTTT.

V usage is TRBV9 and J usage is TRBJ2-3, with D possibly matching TRBD2 (5 bases). CDR1 is SGDLS and CDR2 is YYNGEE in the germline V gene. The CDR3 is 15 amino acids. V was shortened by 4 bases and J by 1 base, with 13 bases between the two germline ends. CDR3 amino acids: CASSPLGRGTDTQYF. For the CDR3, the DNA is TGTGCCAGCAGCCCCTTAGGGCGGGGCACAGATACGCAGTATTTT. Complete variable domain (other parts from reference TRBV9 and TRBJ2-3): DSGVTQTPKHLITATGQRVTLRCSPRSGDLSVYWYQQSLDQGLQFLIQYYNGEERAKGNILERFSAQQFPDLHSELNLSSLELGDSALYFCASSPLGRGTDTQYFGPGTRLTVL.

CDR3 region: CASLRDFEAFF. The DNA of the CDR3 is TGTGCCAGCCTACGGGACTTTGAAGCTTTCTTT. V is TRBV28 and J is TRBJ1-1; possible D gene TRBD1, 5 bases. The CDR3 sequence is 11 residues long. Germline CDR1 MDHEN, CDR2 SYDVKM. Between the trimmed V and J ends, which lost 8 bases and 7 bases, there was a span of 11 bases.

The CDR3 DNA follows: TGTGCCAGTAGTATGGAACCGTTGAACACTGAAGCTTTCTTT. It specifies CASSMEPLNTEAFF. This chain joins TRBV19 and TRBJ1-1, with D unresolved. This CDR3 is built from 14 residues. Germline V gene sequence: CDR1 LNHDA, CDR2 SQIVND (reference sequence). Trimming stripped 3 bases from V and 0 bases from J, with 8 bases between. The full variable domain, completed using reference TRBV19 and TRBJ1-1, is DGGITQSPKYLFRKEGQNVTLSCEQNLNHDAMYWYRQDPGQGLRLIYYSQIVNDFQKGDIAEGYSVSREKKESFPLTVTSAQKNPTAFYLCASSMEPLNTEAFFGQGTRLTVV.

V and J are TRBV5-6 and TRBJ2-7; D gene uncertain. The CDR3 is 13 amino acids. Trimming left V 2 bases short and J 0 bases short, with 6 bases between. Germline CDR1 is SGHDT and CDR2 is YYEEEE. Here the CDR3 DNA reads TGTGCCAGCAGCTTTGCGAGCTCCTACGAGCAGTACTTC. It specifies CASSFASSYEQYF. Using reference TRBV5-6 and TRBJ2-7 for the parts outside the CDR3, the full variable domain is DAGVTQSPTHLIKTRGQQVTLRCSPKSGHDTVSWYQQALGQGPQFIFQYYEEEERQRGNFPDRFSGHQFPNYSSELNVNALLLGDSALYLCASSFASSYEQYFGPGTRLTVT.

The rearrangement uses TRBV10-2 and TRBJ2-1; TRBD2 aligns across 10 bases. CDR1 and CDR2 (germline): WSHSY, SAAADI. The CDR3 extends over 13 amino acids. The ends lost 4 bases at V and 8 bases at J; junction bases unmatched: 2. The CDR3 loop is CASSGLAGDEQFF. DNA of the CDR3: TGCGCCAGCAGTGGGCTAGCGGGGGATGAGCAGTTCTTC.

This clone was seen a few times. The chain is built from TRBV7-2 and TRBJ2-1; D is unresolved. The CDR3 totals 16 residues. Trimming stripped 0 bases from V and 2 bases from J, with 11 bases between. From germline, CDR1 is SGHTA and CDR2 FQGNSA. For the CDR3, the DNA is TGTGCCAGCAGCTTAGCGCGCCGGGTTGCCTACAATGAGCAGTTCTTC. This encodes CASSLARRVAYNEQFF.

The gene calls are TRBV2 and TRBJ2-2, with TRBD2 matching 10 bases. Trimming cost V 4 bases and J 4 bases; bases outside gene matches: 0. There are 14 residues in the CDR3. Per germline, CDR1 SNHLY and CDR2 FYNNEI. DNA for the CDR3: TGTGCCAGCAGTGCTAGCGGGAGCACCGGGGAGCTGTTTTTT. Encoded protein: CASSASGSTGELFF.

The V call is TRBV7-8, the J call TRBJ1-5; D call uncertain. Trimming removed 1 base at V and 4 bases at J, with 14 bases between. CDR1 SGHVS and CDR2 FQNEAQ come from the germline V gene. The CDR3 is 16 residues long. The CDR3 DNA reads as TGTGCCAGCAGCTTAGATTGGGCATTTCGGAATCAGCCCCAGCATTTT. This codes for CASSLDWAFRNQPQHF.

CDR3 in DNA: TGTGCCAGCAGTGATGGTACAGCCGGGGAGCAGTACTTC. Translation: CASSDGTAGEQYF. This chain joins TRBV6-1 and TRBJ2-7; D ambiguous. This CDR3 contains 13 residues. The ends were cut back, 3 bases at V and 7 bases at J, with 13 bases in the middle. CDR1 is MNHNS and CDR2 is SASEGT in the germline V gene.

The chain uses TRBV19 and TRBJ1-2; D perhaps matches TRBD1 (6 bases). The CDR3 runs to 16 residues. CDR1 and CDR2 (germline): LNHDA, SQIVND (reference sequence). Trimming stripped 0 bases from V and 7 bases from J, with 18 bases between. The CDR3 DNA is TGTGCCAGTAGTATAGATGGGATCGGGGGCGTGACTGGCTACACCTTC. It codes for CASSIDGIGGVTGYTF.

The chain carries TRBV9 and TRBJ2-3; 14 positions match TRBD2. The CDR3 is made up of 15 amino acids. Germline V gene sequence: CDR1 SGDLS, CDR2 YYNGEE. With V trimmed by 3 bases and J by 4 bases, 1 base remained unmatched. CDR3 residues: CASSAGLAGADTQYF. CDR3 DNA: TGTGCCAGCAGCGCGGGACTAGCGGGAGCAGATACGCAGTATTTT.

This clone has only one observation. This chain connects TRBV19 to TRBJ1-4; D is unresolved. The CDR3 runs 17 residues. V lost 6 bases and J 5 bases, leaving 22 bases between the germline ends. The germline gives CDR1 LNHDA, CDR2 SQIVND (reference sequence). The CDR3 coding sequence is TGTGCCAGTAGAGATAGGAAGGCCGATGCGAGAAATGAAAAACTGTTTTTT. Its protein is CASRDRKADARNEKLFF.

The rearrangement uses TRBV7-3 and TRBJ2-7, with TRBD2 identical over 7 bases. J gave up 4 bases and V 3 bases, and 6 bases lay outside the gene matches. This CDR3 spans 14 amino acids. Germline V gene data show CDR1 as SGHTA and CDR2 as FQGTGA. The CDR3 is CASSLDSSGYEQYF. The DNA for the CDR3 is TGTGCCAGCAGCTTGGACTCTAGCGGATACGAGCAGTACTTC.

The chain employs TRBV11-3 and TRBJ2-1, with D tentatively TRBD2 (6 bases). CDR3 length equals 17 residues. V was shortened by 1 base and J by 0 bases, with 13 bases between the two germline ends. Germline values: CDR1 SGHNT, CDR2 YENEEA. The CDR3 DNA is TGTGCCAGCAGCTTAGGAGAGGCGGGGAGCTCCTACAATGAGCAGTTCTTC. The encoded protein is CASSLGEAGSSYNEQFF. Full variable domain (missing parts from reference TRBV11-3 and TRBJ2-1): EAGVVQSPRYKIIEKKQPVAFWCNPISGHNTLYWYLQNLGQGPELLIRYENEEAVDDSQLPKDRFSAERLKGVDSTLKIQPAELGDSAVYLCASSLGEAGSSYNEQFFGPGTRLTVL.

The genes are TRBV4-2 and TRBJ1-2; the D gene is possibly TRBD1 (6 bases). Trimming removed 4 bases at V and 5 bases at J, with 17 bases between. This CDR3 has 15 residues. Germline CDR1 is LGHNA and CDR2 is YNFKEQ. CDR3 in DNA: TGTGCCAGCAGCCCTGAGGGGGGTGTGTTTTATGGCTACACCTTC. It specifies CASSPEGGVFYGYTF.

This clone was recorded a few times. The chain joins TRBV6-1 to TRBJ2-1, with no clear D. This CDR3 is built from 14 residues. The V gene lost 1 base and the J gene lost 6 bases, with 10 bases spanning the gap. Germline V gene lookup returns CDR1 MNHNS and CDR2 SASEGT. The CDR3 protein is CASSEVYGRNEQFF. In nucleotides, the CDR3 is TGTGCCAGCAGTGAAGTTTACGGCCGCAATGAGCAGTTCTTC.

J is TRBJ2-3 and V is TRBV7-2, with TRBD2 matching 11 bases. The CDR3 extends over 13 amino acids. The V and J ends lost 4 bases and 9 bases, in that order; junction bases with no gene match: 3. Looked up from germline, CDR1 is SGHTA and CDR2 is FQGNSA. This CDR3 reads CASSSLAGGTQYF. CDR3 DNA sequence: TGTGCCAGCAGCTCCCTAGCGGGGGGAACGCAGTATTTT.